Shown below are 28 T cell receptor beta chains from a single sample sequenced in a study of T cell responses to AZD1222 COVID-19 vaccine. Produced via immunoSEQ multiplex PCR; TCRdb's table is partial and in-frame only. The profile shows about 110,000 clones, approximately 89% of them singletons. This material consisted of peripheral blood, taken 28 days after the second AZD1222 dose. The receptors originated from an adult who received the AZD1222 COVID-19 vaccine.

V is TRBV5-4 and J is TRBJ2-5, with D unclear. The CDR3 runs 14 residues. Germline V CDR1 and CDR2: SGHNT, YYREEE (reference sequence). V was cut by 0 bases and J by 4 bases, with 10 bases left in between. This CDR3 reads CASSLGQKPETQYF. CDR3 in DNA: TGTGCCAGCAGCTTGGGCCAGAAGCCAGAGACCCAGTACTTC.

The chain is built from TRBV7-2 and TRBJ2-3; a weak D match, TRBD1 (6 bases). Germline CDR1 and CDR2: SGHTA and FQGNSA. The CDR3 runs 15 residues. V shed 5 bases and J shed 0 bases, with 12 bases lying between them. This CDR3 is CASSPRTASTDTQYF. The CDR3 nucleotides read TGTGCCAGCAGCCCGCGGACAGCTAGCACAGATACGCAGTATTTT.

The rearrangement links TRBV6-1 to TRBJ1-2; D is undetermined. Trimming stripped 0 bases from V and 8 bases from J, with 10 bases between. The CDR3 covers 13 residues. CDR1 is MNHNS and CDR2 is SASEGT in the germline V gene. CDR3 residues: CASSEAWIAGYTF. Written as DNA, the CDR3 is TGTGCCAGCAGTGAAGCATGGATAGCGGGCTACACCTTC.

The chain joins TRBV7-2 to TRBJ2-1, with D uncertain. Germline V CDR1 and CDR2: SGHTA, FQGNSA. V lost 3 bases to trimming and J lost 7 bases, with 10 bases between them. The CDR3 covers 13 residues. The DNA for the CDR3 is TGTGCCAGCAGCTTTATTCTCGGAAATGAGCAGTTCTTC. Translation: CASSFILGNEQFF. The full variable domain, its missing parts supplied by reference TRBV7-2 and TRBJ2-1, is GAGVSQSPSNKVTEKGKDVELRCDPISGHTALYWYRQSLGQGLEFLIYFQGNSAPDKSGLPSDRFSAERTGGSVSTLTIQRTQQEDSAVYLCASSFILGNEQFFGPGTRLTVL.

The CDR3, as DNA: TGTGCCAGCAGCTCTCAGACAGGATGGAATGAAAAACTGTTTTTT. It specifies CASSSQTGWNEKLFF. The chain carries TRBV9 and TRBJ1-4, with a weak D call TRBD1 (6 bases). V lost 4 bases and J lost 5, with 15 bases in between. Germline CDR1 SGDLS, CDR2 YYNGEE. The CDR3 loop spans 15 amino acids.

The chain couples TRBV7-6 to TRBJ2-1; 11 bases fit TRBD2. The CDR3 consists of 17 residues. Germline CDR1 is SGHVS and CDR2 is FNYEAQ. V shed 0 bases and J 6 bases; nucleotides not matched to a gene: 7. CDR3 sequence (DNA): TGTGCCAGCAGCTTAGCCACCGGGACTAGCGGTTTCAATGAGCAGTTCTTC. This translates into CASSLATGTSGFNEQFF.

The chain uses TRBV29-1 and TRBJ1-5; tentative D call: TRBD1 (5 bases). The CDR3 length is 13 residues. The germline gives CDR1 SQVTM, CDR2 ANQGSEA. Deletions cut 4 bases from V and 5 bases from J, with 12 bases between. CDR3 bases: TGCAGCGTTGGGGACGGCAGCTATCAGCCCCAGCATTTT. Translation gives CSVGDGSYQPQHF. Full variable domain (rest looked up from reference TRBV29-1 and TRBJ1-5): SAVISQKPSRDICQRGTSLTIQCQVDSQVTMMFWYRQQPGQSLTLIATANQGSEATYESGFVIDKFPISRPNLTFSTLTVSNMSPEDSSIYLCSVGDGSYQPQHFGDGTRLSIL.

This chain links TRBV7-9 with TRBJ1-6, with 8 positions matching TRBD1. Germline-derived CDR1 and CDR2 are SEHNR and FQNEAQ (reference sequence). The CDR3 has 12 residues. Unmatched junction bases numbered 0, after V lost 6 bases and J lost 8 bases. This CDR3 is CASRQGDSPLHF. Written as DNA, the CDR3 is TGTGCCAGCAGACAGGGGGATTCACCCCTCCACTTT.

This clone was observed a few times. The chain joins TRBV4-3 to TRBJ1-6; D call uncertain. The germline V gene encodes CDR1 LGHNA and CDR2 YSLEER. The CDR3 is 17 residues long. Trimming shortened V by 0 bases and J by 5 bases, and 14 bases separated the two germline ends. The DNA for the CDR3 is TGCGCCAGCAGCCAAGAAGGTTGGGGAACTAATAATTCACCCCTCCACTTT. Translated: CASSQEGWGTNNSPLHF.

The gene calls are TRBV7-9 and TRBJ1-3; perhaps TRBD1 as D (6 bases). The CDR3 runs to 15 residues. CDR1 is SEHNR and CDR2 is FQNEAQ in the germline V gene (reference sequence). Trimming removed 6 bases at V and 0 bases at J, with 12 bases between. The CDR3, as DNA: TGTGCCAGCAGACAGGGCCAAACCTCTGGAAACACCATATATTTT. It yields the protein CASRQGQTSGNTIYF.

This CDR3 reads CASSGSTPTDTQYF. The CDR3 region has the DNA TGCGCCAGCAGCGGTTCCACTCCCACAGATACGCAGTATTTT. This chain joins TRBV5-1 and TRBJ2-3, with no clear D. Germline V gives CDR1 SGHRS, CDR2 YFSETQ. The CDR3 consists of 14 residues. V dropped 4 bases and J dropped 2 bases, with 11 bases sitting between them.

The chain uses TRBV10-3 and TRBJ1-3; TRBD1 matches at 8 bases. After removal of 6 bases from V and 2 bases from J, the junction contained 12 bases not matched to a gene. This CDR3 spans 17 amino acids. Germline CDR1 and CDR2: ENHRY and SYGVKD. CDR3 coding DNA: TGTGCCATCAGAACCGGGACAGGCGGATTTCCTGGAAACACCATATATTTT. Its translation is CAIRTGTGGFPGNTIYF.

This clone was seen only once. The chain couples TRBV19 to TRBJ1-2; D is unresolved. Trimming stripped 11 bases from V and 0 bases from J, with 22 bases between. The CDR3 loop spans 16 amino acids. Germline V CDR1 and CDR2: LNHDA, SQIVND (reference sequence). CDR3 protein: CAFGLGSEAANYGYTF. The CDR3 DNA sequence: TGTGCCTTCGGCCTGGGGTCAGAGGCAGCTAACTATGGCTACACCTTC.

CDR3 DNA: TGTGCTAGTGGGCCCCCCCCCGAGGGGAATACGCAGTATTTT. It specifies CASGPPPEGNTQYF. This chain uses TRBV12-5 with TRBJ2-3, with D perhaps matching TRBD1 or TRBD2 (5 bases each). The germline V gene has CDR1 LGHNT and CDR2 FRNRAP. The ends were cut back, 6 bases at V and 7 bases at J, with 17 bases in the middle. There are 14 residues in the CDR3. The full variable domain, its missing parts supplied by reference TRBV12-5 and TRBJ2-3, is DARVTQTPRHKVTEMGQEVTMRCQPILGHNTVFWYRQTMMQGLELLAYFRNRAPLDDSGMPKDRFSAEMPDATLATLKIQPSEPRDSAVYFCASGPPPEGNTQYFGPGTRLTVL.

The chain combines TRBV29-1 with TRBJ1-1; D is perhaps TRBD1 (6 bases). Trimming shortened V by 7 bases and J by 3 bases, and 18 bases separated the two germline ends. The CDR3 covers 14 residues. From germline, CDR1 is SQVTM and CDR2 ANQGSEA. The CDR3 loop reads CSALGRGTHTEAFF. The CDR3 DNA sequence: TGCAGCGCTCTTGGGAGGGGGACTCACACTGAAGCTTTCTTT.

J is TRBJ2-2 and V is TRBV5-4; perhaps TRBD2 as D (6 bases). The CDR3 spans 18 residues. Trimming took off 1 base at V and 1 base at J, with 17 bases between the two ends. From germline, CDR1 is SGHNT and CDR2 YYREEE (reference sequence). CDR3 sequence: CASSLPATGLQNTGELFF. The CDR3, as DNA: TGTGCCAGCAGCTTGCCCGCCACGGGACTTCAGAACACCGGGGAGCTGTTTTTT.

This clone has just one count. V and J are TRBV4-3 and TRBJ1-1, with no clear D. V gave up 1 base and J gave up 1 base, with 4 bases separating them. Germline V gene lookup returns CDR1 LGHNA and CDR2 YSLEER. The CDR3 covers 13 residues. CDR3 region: CASSQGQNTEAFF. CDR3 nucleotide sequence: TGCGCCAGCAGCCAAGGACAGAACACTGAAGCTTTCTTT.

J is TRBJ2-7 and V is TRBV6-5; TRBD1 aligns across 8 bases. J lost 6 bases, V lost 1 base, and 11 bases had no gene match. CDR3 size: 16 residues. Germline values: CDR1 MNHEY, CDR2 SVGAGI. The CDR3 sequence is CASSYFIATGAAEQYF. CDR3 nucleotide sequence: TGTGCCAGCAGTTACTTCATAGCGACAGGGGCAGCCGAGCAGTACTTC.

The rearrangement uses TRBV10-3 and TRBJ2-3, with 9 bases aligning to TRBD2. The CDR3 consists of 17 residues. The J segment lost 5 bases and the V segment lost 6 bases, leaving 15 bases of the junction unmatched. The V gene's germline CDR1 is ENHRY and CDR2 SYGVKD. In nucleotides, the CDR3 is TGTGCCATCAGAACCCATAGCGGGGGAGGCTCCGGAGATACGCAGTATTTT. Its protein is CAIRTHSGGGSGDTQYF.

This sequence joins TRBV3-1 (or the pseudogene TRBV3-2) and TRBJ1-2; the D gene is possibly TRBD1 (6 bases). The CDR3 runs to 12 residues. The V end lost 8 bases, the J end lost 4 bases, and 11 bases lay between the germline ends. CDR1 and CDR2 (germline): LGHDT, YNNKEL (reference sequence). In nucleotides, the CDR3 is TGTGCCAGCGGGCAGGGGAGCTATGGCTACACCTTC. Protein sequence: CASGQGSYGYTF.

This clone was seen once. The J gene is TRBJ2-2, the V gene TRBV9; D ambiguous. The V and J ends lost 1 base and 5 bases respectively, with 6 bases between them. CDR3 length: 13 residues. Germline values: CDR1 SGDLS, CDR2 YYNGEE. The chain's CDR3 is CASSVTGTGELFF. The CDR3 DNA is TGTGCCAGCAGCGTAACCGGGACCGGGGAGCTGTTTTTT.

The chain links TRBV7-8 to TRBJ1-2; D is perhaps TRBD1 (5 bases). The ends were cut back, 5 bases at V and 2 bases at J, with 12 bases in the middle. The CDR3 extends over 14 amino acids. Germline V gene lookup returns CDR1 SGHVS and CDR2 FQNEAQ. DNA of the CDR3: TGTGCCAGCAGCGCCAGGGAACAGAACTATGGCTACACCTTC. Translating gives CASSAREQNYGYTF. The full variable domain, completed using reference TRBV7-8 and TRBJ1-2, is GAGVSQSPRYKVAKRGQDVALRCDPISGHVSLFWYQQALGQGPEFLTYFQNEAQLDKSGLPSDRFFAERPEGSVSTLKIQRTQQEDSAVYLCASSAREQNYGYTFGSGTRLTVV.

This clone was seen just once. The CDR3 nucleotides are TGTGCCTGGACTCCAGGGGGCTACGAGCAGTACTTC. This gives the protein CAWTPGGYEQYF. This chain links TRBV30 with TRBJ2-7; 7 bases fit TRBD1. CDR1 and CDR2 (germline): GTSNPN, SVGIG (reference sequence). The CDR3 covers 12 residues. V was clipped by 4 bases and J by 3 bases; unmatched bases: 3.

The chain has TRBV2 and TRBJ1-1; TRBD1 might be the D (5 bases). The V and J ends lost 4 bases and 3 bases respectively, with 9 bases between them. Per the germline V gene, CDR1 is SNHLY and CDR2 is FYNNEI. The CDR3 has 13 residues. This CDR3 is CASSGEQDTEAFF. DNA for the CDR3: TGTGCCAGCAGTGGGGAACAGGACACTGAAGCTTTCTTT.

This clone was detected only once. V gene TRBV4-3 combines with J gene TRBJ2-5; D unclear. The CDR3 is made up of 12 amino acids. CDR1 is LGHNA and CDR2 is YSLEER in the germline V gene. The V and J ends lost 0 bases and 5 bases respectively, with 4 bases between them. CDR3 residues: CASSQEGETQYF. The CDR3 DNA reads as TGCGCCAGCAGCCAAGAAGGGGAGACCCAGTACTTC.

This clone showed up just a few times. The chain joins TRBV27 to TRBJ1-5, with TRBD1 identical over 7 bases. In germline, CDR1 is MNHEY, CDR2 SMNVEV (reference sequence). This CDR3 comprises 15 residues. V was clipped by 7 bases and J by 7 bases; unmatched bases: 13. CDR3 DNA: TGTGCCAGCAAGGTAAGAGGGGGCGCAGAACAGCCCCAGCATTTT. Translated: CASKVRGGAEQPQHF.

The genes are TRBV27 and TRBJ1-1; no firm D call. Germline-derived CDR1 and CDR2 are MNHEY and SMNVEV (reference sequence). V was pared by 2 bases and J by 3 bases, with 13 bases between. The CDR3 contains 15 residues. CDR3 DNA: TGTGCCAGCAGTTTAGCGTGGAGCGGTTACACTGAAGCTTTCTTT. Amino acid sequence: CASSLAWSGYTEAFF.

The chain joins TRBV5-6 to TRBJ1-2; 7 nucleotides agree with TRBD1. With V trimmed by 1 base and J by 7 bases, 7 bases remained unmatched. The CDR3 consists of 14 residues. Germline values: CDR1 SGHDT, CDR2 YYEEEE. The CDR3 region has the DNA TGTGCCAGCAGCTTGACTACAGGGGAACGTGGCTACACCTTC. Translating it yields CASSLTTGERGYTF. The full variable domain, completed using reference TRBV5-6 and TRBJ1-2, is DAGVTQSPTHLIKTRGQQVTLRCSPKSGHDTVSWYQQALGQGPQFIFQYYEEEERQRGNFPDRFSGHQFPNYSSELNVNALLLGDSALYLCASSLTTGERGYTFGSGTRLTVV.